One and the same sample provided the 10 T cell receptor beta chains below, sequenced in a study of CD8 T cells in Susac syndrome. An amount of RNA that ranged from roughly 0.45 to 1 ug was reverse transcribed with random hexamers. TCRdb passed the immunoSEQ multiplex PCR reads through MiXCR, listing each CDR3 protein once. Here the sample spans roughly 190,000 distinct CDR3 sequences, 93% being singletons. Sequenced sample: CD4+ T cells from PBMCs. The receptors originated from a human donor in good health.

This rearrangement joins TRBV28 to TRBJ2-2; D is uncertain. Germline assignment: CDR1 MDHEN and CDR2 SYDVKM. The CDR3 spans 12 residues. Trimming pared 3 bases from V and 7 bases from J, leaving 6 bases between. In DNA form, the CDR3 reads TGTGCCAGCAGTTTTGGGATCGGGGAGCTGTTTTTT. Translation gives CASSFGIGELFF.

The V call is TRBV5-1, the J call TRBJ2-7; 8 bases are shared with TRBD1. The CDR3 length is 15 residues. The trim removed 3 bases at V and 3 bases at J, leaving 8 bases unmatched. CDR1 and CDR2 from the germline V gene are SGHRS and YFSETQ. The CDR3 sequence is CASSSKQGVGYEQYF. DNA for the CDR3: TGCGCCAGCAGCTCTAAACAGGGGGTCGGCTACGAGCAGTACTTC. Variable domain in full (rest from reference TRBV5-1 and TRBJ2-7): KAGVTQTPRYLIKTRGQQVTLSCSPISGHRSVSWYQQTPGQGLQFLFEYFSETQRNKGNFPGRFSGRQFSNSRSEMNVSTLELGDSALYLCASSSKQGVGYEQYFGPGTRLTVT.

The rearrangement joins TRBV4-2 to TRBJ2-5; no clear D gene. Germline CDR1 LGHNA, CDR2 YNFKEQ. The V end was cut by 0 bases, the J end by 5 bases, with 7 bases between. There are 13 residues in the CDR3. CDR3 amino acids: CASSQELGETQYF. CDR3 bases: TGTGCCAGCAGCCAAGAACTTGGGGAGACCCAGTACTTC.

The V and J genes are TRBV2 and TRBJ1-1, with TRBD1 as a possible D gene (6 bases). Deletions cut 3 bases from V and 5 bases from J, with 13 bases between. This CDR3 has 14 amino acids. The germline gives CDR1 SNHLY, CDR2 FYNNEI. CDR3 region: CASSERGGETEAFF. The CDR3 bases are TGTGCCAGCAGTGAGAGAGGGGGGGAGACTGAAGCTTTCTTT.

This clonotype was seen only a few times. This rearrangement joins TRBV7-2 to TRBJ1-2; D may be TRBD1 (5 bases). Trimming removed 4 bases from V and 6 bases from J, with 15 bases in between. The germline gives CDR1 SGHTA, CDR2 FQGNSA. The length of the CDR3 is 14 residues. This CDR3 reads CASSSFSREDGYTF. In DNA, the CDR3 is TGTGCCAGCAGCTCTTTCTCCAGGGAGGATGGCTACACCTTC. The whole variable domain, filled in from reference TRBV7-2 and TRBJ1-2, reads GAGVSQSPSNKVTEKGKDVELRCDPISGHTALYWYRQSLGQGLEFLIYFQGNSAPDKSGLPSDRFSAERTGGSVSTLTIQRTQQEDSAVYLCASSSFSREDGYTFGSGTRLTVV.

This clonotype came up a few times. The V call is TRBV27, the J call TRBJ2-2; D assignment may be TRBD1 or TRBD2 (5 bases each). V was trimmed by 5 bases and J by 7 bases, leaving 14 bases between them. The germline V gene has CDR1 MNHEY and CDR2 SMNVEV (reference sequence). CDR3 length: 14 residues. The CDR3 DNA follows: TGTGCCAGCAGTCCAGGCGGGCAGGGCGGGGAGCTGTTTTTT. Encoded protein: CASSPGGQGGELFF.

This chain joins TRBV27 and TRBJ2-7, with a tentative D call TRBD2 (6 bases). CDR1 MNHEY and CDR2 SMNVEV come from the germline V gene (reference sequence). The CDR3 is 15 amino acids. Trimming cost V 10 bases and J 0 bases, with 19 bases left between them. The CDR3 region is CATRLGALSSYEQYF. In DNA, the CDR3 is TGTGCCACCCGACTAGGGGCCCTGAGCTCCTACGAGCAGTACTTC.

The chain combines TRBV3-1 with TRBJ1-5; possibly TRBD1 for D (6 bases). The CDR3 covers 17 residues. Germline values: CDR1 LGHDT, CDR2 YNNKEL (reference sequence). V lost 2 bases, J lost 2 bases, and 16 bases lay in between. CDR3 residues: CASSQKGGGVGNQPQHF. CDR3 sequence (DNA): TGTGCCAGCAGCCAAAAGGGGGGTGGGGTAGGCAATCAGCCCCAGCATTTT.

This chain joins TRBV12-3 or TRBV12-4 and TRBJ1-4, with D perhaps TRBD1 (5 bases). This CDR3 contains 13 residues. V lost 2 bases and J lost 10, with 11 bases in between. CDR3 DNA: TGTGCCAGCAGTTTACAGGGAATCTCAAAACTGTTTTTT. It codes for CASSLQGISKLFF.

CDR3 loop: CASSFNIDSPLHF. In DNA form, the CDR3 reads TGTGCCAGCAGCTTCAACATAGACTCACCCCTCCACTTT. This chain links TRBV7-2 with TRBJ1-6, with D unclear. V lost 3 bases, J lost 10 bases, and 10 bases lay in between. Germline assignment: CDR1 SGHTA and CDR2 FQGNSA. The CDR3 has 13 amino acids.